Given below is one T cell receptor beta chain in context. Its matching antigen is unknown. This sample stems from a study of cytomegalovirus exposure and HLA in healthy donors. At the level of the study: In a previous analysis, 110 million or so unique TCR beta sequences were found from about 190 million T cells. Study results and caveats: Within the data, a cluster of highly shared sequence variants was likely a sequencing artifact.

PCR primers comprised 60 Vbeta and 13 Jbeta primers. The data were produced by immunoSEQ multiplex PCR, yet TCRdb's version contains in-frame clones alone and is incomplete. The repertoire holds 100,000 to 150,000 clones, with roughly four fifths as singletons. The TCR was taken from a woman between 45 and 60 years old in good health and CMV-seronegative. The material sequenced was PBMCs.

CDR3 nucleotide sequence: TGTGCCAGCAGCTCTCAGCGGGAGGCAGATACGCAGTATTTT. This codes for CASSSQREADTQYF. V gene TRBV27 combines with J gene TRBJ2-3, with TRBD2 identical over 9 bases. The CDR3 has 14 residues. The germline gives CDR1 MNHEY, CDR2 SMNVEV (reference sequence). V lost 6 bases, J lost 4 bases, and 5 bases stayed unmatched.